Shown below are 10 T cell receptor beta chains from a single sample sequenced in a study of response to subunit inactivated influenza vaccine. TCRdb re-analysed the RT-PCR reads in MiXCR, keeping a single row per CDR3 protein. Counted here are 600,000 to 700,000 distinct CDR3 sequences, 11% to 15% occurring once; the ten biggest clones make up 7.5% to 9%. This specimen consisted of PBMCs from blood, obtained 14 days before vaccination. These receptors were collected from a man aged 50-60 years who received an inactivated influenza vaccine.

Only a few counts were recorded for this clonotype. The V gene is TRBV5-1, the J gene TRBJ2-1; 8 bases agree with TRBD1. Trimming took 5 bases from V and 3 from J; bases not matched to a gene: 10. CDR3 length equals 16 residues. The germline gives CDR1 SGHRS, CDR2 YFSETQ. The CDR3 DNA reads TGCGCCAGCAGGGGCCAGGGGGCGGTGCGCTACAATGAGCAGTTCTTC. This translates into CASRGQGAVRYNEQFF.

The table lists this clonotype with a few counts. The chain has TRBV30 and TRBJ2-2; D remains ambiguous. Trimming shortened V by 0 bases and J by 1 base, and 3 bases separated the two germline ends. Germline loops: CDR1 GTSNPN, CDR2 SVGIG (reference sequence). There are 13 residues in the CDR3. CDR3 protein: CAWSVGNTGELFF. Written as DNA, the CDR3 is TGTGCCTGGAGTGTAGGGAACACCGGGGAGCTGTTTTTT.

V and J are TRBV10-1 and TRBJ2-5, with 9 bases matching TRBD2. The V gene's germline CDR1 is WNHNN and CDR2 SYGVQD (reference sequence). V shed 5 bases, J shed 4 bases, and the junction held 8 bases outside the gene matches. The CDR3 totals 15 residues. The CDR3 nucleotides read TGCGCCAGCAGTTCAGCGGGGGGTTTCGGAGAGACCCAGTACTTC. This translates into CASSSAGGFGETQYF.

The chain couples TRBV7-2 to TRBJ1-2; tentatively, D is TRBD1 (5 bases). The CDR3 loop spans 13 amino acids. V was clipped by 0 bases and J by 12 bases, with 14 bases between them. CDR1 SGHTA and CDR2 FQGNSA come from the germline V gene. The CDR3 sequence: CASSLARQGGNTF. CDR3 in DNA: TGTGCCAGCAGCTTAGCGAGGCAGGGTGGAAACACCTTC.

The chain couples TRBV9 to TRBJ2-1; no definite D call. V lost 2 bases and J 8 bases, leaving 14 bases between the germline ends. Germline CDR1 is SGDLS and CDR2 is YYNGEE. CDR3 length: 14 residues. The CDR3 region is CASSVDPVIDEQFF. The CDR3 coding sequence is TGTGCCAGCAGCGTTGATCCCGTCATCGATGAGCAGTTCTTC.

The chain links TRBV20-1 to TRBJ2-3; 8 bases are shared with TRBD1. There are 16 residues in the CDR3. Germline CDR1 and CDR2: DFQATT and SNEGSKA (reference sequence). The V gene end was trimmed by 1 base and the J gene end by 5 bases; junction bases not matched to a gene: 11. The DNA for the CDR3 is TGCAGTGCTAGAGCCCTCGGTCAGGGGGCCTTAGATACGCAGTATTTT. Encoded protein: CSARALGQGALDTQYF.

This chain uses TRBV29-1 with TRBJ2-1, with a possible D match to TRBD1 (6 bases). Trimming cost V 8 bases and J 8 bases, with 13 bases left between them. CDR3 length equals 11 residues. Germline CDR1 is SQVTM and CDR2 is ANQGSEA. CDR3 region: CSLAQGHEQFF. CDR3 nucleotides: TGCAGCTTAGCACAGGGCCATGAGCAGTTCTTC.

This clonotype turned up a few times. The rearrangement uses TRBV2 and TRBJ2-3; D is ambiguous. The CDR3 covers 13 residues. Trimming pared 6 bases from V and 4 bases from J, leaving 11 bases between. Germline values: CDR1 SNHLY, CDR2 FYNNEI. The CDR3 loop reads CASRRTFPDTQYF. The DNA for the CDR3 is TGTGCCAGCAGACGCACCTTTCCAGATACGCAGTATTTT.

A few counts support this clonotype. The chain carries TRBV29-1 and TRBJ2-4; D might be TRBD1 (6 bases). Trimming pared 8 bases from V and 7 bases from J, leaving 15 bases between. This CDR3 contains 12 residues. The germline gives CDR1 SQVTM, CDR2 ANQGSEA. The CDR3 DNA sequence: TGCAGCTCTTCCGCCACAGGGAACATTCAGTACTTC. Translation gives CSSSATGNIQYF.

This clonotype was detected a few times. The V call is TRBV6-1, the J call TRBJ1-4, with 8 bases lining up with TRBD1. Germline V lookup: CDR1 MNHNS, CDR2 SASEGT. V shed 5 bases and J 7 bases; nucleotides not matched to a gene: 6. The CDR3 has 14 amino acids. CDR3 in amino acids: CASSRTGFSEKLFF. The CDR3 bases are TGTGCCAGCAGTAGGACAGGGTTTAGTGAAAAACTGTTTTTT.